These T cell receptor beta chains were read from a single sample in a study of OX40 agonist ivuxolimab in advanced cancers. Sequencing was performed with immunoSEQ multiplex PCR; in TCRdb, only in-frame clones are kept and a portion is missing. The data show more than 80,000 clones, about 89% seen once. This sample comprised CD4+ or CD8+ T cells sorted from blood, obtained in a trial of the OX40 agonist ivuxolimab. These receptors all come from an adult with an advanced solid tumor such as melanoma, head and neck, liver or kidney cancer. The CDR3 runs from the conserved cysteine through the conserved F or W. The D gene is left open where the match is weak. Only part of the rows carry a size: once, few, many, or a class if the clone is expanded.

J: TRBJ2-1; D: TRBD2; size: -; V: TRBV19; CDR3: CASSILAPKTSAPEQFF; DNA: TGTGCCAGTAGTATATTGGCCCCTAAGACTAGCGCCCCTGAGCAGTTCTTC
J: TRBJ2-7; D: -; size: -; V: TRBV6-5; CDR3: CASSQYSGSSYEQYF; DNA: TGTGCCAGCAGCCAGTATAGCGGAAGCTCCTACGAGCAGTACTTC
J: TRBJ2-1; D: TRBD2; size: -; V: TRBV19; CDR3: CASRLAGGGVEQFF; DNA: TGTGCCAGTAGGTTAGCGGGAGGGGGGGTTGAGCAGTTCTTC
J: TRBJ2-1; D: -; size: -; V: TRBV28; CDR3: CAAGGRLYNEQFF; DNA: TGTGCCGCTGGGGGAAGGCTATACAATGAGCAGTTCTTC
J: TRBJ2-7; D: -; size: -; V: TRBV27; CDR3: CASSSHSNSYEQYF; DNA: TGTGCCAGCAGTTCTCACAGTAATAGCTACGAGCAGTACTTC
J: TRBJ2-5; D: -; size: -; V: TRBV25-1; CDR3: CASSELSRGETQYF; DNA: TGTGCCAGCAGTGAATTAAGTAGGGGAGAGACCCAGTACTTC
J: TRBJ2-2; D: -; size: few; V: TRBV29-1; CDR3: CSVRDSTTGELFF; DNA: TGCAGCGTTAGGGACTCTACCACCGGGGAGCTGTTTTTT
J: TRBJ2-7; D: -; size: -; V: TRBV4-1; CDR3: CASSQGRGQYEQYF; DNA: TGCGCCAGCAGCCAGGGCAGGGGCCAATACGAGCAGTACTTC
J: TRBJ1-2; D: -; size: -; V: TRBV4-1; CDR3: CASSQVQGYGYTF; DNA: TGCGCCAGCAGCCAGGTCCAAGGCTATGGCTACACCTTC
J: TRBJ2-3; D: TRBD1; size: -; V: TRBV5-4; CDR3: CASSYRGADTQYF; DNA: TGTGCCAGCAGCTACAGGGGTGCAGATACGCAGTATTTT
J: TRBJ2-7; D: TRBD2; size: -; V: TRBV9; CDR3: CASSVGISGESYEQYF; DNA: TGTGCCAGCAGCGTAGGGATTAGCGGGGAATCCTACGAGCAGTACTTC
J: TRBJ1-2; D: TRBD1; size: -; V: TRBV11-2; CDR3: CASSLGPTGQGGYTF; DNA: TGTGCCAGCAGCTTAGGGCCGACAGGGCAAGGCGGCTACACCTTC
J: TRBJ2-3; D: TRBD2; size: -; V: TRBV7-6; CDR3: CASSPLGAGGTDTQYF; DNA: TGTGCCAGCAGCCCGCTTGGAGCGGGAGGCACAGATACGCAGTATTTT
J: TRBJ1-3; D: -; size: -; V: TRBV7-2; CDR3: CASSSPVAGNTIYF; DNA: TGTGCCAGCAGCTCACCAGTGGCTGGAAACACCATATATTTT
J: TRBJ2-2; D: TRBD2; size: -; V: TRBV5-4; CDR3: CASSTGGSGSYTGELFF; DNA: TGTGCCAGCAGCACGGGGGGTAGCGGGAGTTACACCGGGGAGCTGTTTTTT
J: TRBJ2-2; D: TRBD2; size: -; V: TRBV2; CDR3: CASIEGRTSGFTGELFF; DNA: TGTGCCAGCATTGAGGGAAGGACTAGCGGCTTCACCGGGGAGCTGTTTTTT
J: TRBJ1-3; D: -; size: -; V: TRBV11-2; CDR3: CASSLGGNTIYF; DNA: TGTGCCAGCAGCTTAGGAGGAAACACCATATATTTT
J: TRBJ1-2; D: -; size: -; V: TRBV6-5; CDR3: CASSSNHHGAWGYTF; DNA: TGTGCCAGCAGTTCTAACCACCACGGGGCGTGGGGCTACACCTTC
J: TRBJ2-3; D: -; size: once; V: TRBV21-1; CDR3: CASSKAPTSRTSTDTQYF; DNA: TGTGCCAGCAGCAAAGCCCCAACTAGCAGAACTAGCACAGATACGCAGTATTTT
J: TRBJ2-3; D: TRBD1; size: once; V: TRBV2; CDR3: CASGAIHAGGRDTQYF; DNA: TGTGCCAGCGGAGCAATACACGCAGGGGGTAGGGATACGCAGTATTTT
J: TRBJ2-3; D: TRBD2; size: -; V: TRBV11-2; CDR3: CASSLGAGAADTQYF; DNA: TGTGCCAGCAGCTTAGGGGCGGGAGCTGCAGATACGCAGTATTTT
J: TRBJ2-7; D: -; size: -; V: TRBV14; CDR3: CASSQAFVQQLSYEQYF; DNA: TGTGCCAGCAGCCAAGCTTTTGTACAGCAGCTTTCCTACGAGCAGTACTTC
J: TRBJ1-3; D: -; size: -; V: TRBV6-5; CDR3: CASSRGGNTIYF; DNA: TGTGCCAGCAGTAGAGGGGGAAACACCATATATTTT
J: TRBJ2-7; D: -; size: -; V: TRBV2; CDR3: CASSVLSYEQYF; DNA: TGTGCCAGCTCAGTCTTATCCTACGAGCAGTACTTC
J: TRBJ2-7; D: TRBD1; size: -; V: TRBV28; CDR3: CASSFTGGRGEQYF; DNA: TGTGCCAGCAGTTTTACAGGGGGCCGGGGTGAGCAGTACTTC
J: TRBJ1-2; D: -; size: -; V: TRBV7-2; CDR3: CASSLAMTYGYTF; DNA: TGTGCCAGCAGCTTGGCCATGACCTATGGCTACACCTTC
J: TRBJ1-2; D: TRBD1; size: -; V: TRBV5-1; CDR3: CASSLEGGQGSANYGYTF; DNA: TGCGCCAGCAGCTTGGAGGGGGGACAGGGTTCAGCTAACTATGGCTACACCTTC
J: TRBJ2-7; D: -; size: -; V: TRBV7-2; CDR3: CASSLGSGSYEQYF; DNA: TGTGCCAGCAGCTTAGGTTCAGGGTCCTACGAGCAGTACTTC